This T cell receptor beta chain originates from a study of shared clonotypes between healthy human individuals. Profiling relied on immunoSEQ multiplex PCR, and the TCRdb table lists in-frame clones only, not all of them. This sample has more than 400,000 clones; 90% to 97% occur once, and the top ten carry 0.05% to 0.07%. The CDR3 totals 20 residues. Input material: naive CD4+ T cells sorted from blood. The subset denotes: CD45RA+ positively selected. The chain links TRBV21-1 to TRBJ2-6; the table gives TRBD1 as D, unverified against the DNA. TRBV21-1 is a documented pseudogene. The source of this sequence is a woman in her 30s in good health. CDR3 residues: CASRSPRHQFLSSGANVLTF. DNA of the CDR3: TGTGCCAGCAGATCCCCGAGACATCAATTCCTCAGCTCTGGGGCCAACGTCCTGACTTTC.